This TCR beta chain originates from a study of shared clonotypes between healthy human individuals. Notes on the study in general: Genetic and exposure-history diversity was limited by the few donors.

For unsorted samples, genomic DNA was extracted from about 95 million PBMCs. Unsorted PBMC DNA was run through sequencing on ten immunoSEQ deep assay plates. Using immunoSEQ multiplex PCR, the repertoire was profiled, and TCRdb retains in-frame clones only, with some absent. The data hold about 490,000 clones, with 70% to 80% observed a single time. Points on this clone: The antigen remains undetermined.

This sequence originates from a woman aged 40 to 50 in good health. Some clones in this sample may be carry-over from other donors' samples. The sample taken for sequencing was PBMCs.

CDR3: CASSQENYIRDRVDEQFF. In DNA, the CDR3 is TGCGCCAGCAGCCAAGAAAATTATATAAGGGACAGGGTCGATGAGCAGTTCTTC. The J gene is TRBJ2-1, the V gene TRBV4-3; TRBD1 agrees at 9 bases. CDR3 size: 18 residues. Germline values: CDR1 LGHNA, CDR2 YSLEER. J gave up 8 bases and V 0 bases, and 14 bases lay outside the gene matches.